This T cell receptor (beta chain) was recorded in a study of type 1 and type 2 diabetes patients. Looking at the study overall: The whole study generated about 18 million paired-end reads.

PCR was run on genomic DNA. Amplification of the beta chain CDR3 used 30 forward and 13 reverse multiplex primers. MiXCR was run by TCRdb on the multiplex PCR reads, yielding one entry per CDR3 protein. The sample comprises 250,000 or so distinct CDR3 sequences, around 47% of which are singletons, and about 13% rests with the top ten. The count of this clonotype is one. At one end the junction does not follow the germline gene, possibly because of a read error. The sequenced material came from peripheral blood mononuclear cells (PBMCs). The receptor comes from a young man with type 2 diabetes.

CDR3: CSAGSRVRGLHYERYF. CDR3 sequence (DNA): TGCAGTGCCGGTAGCAGGGTTCGGGGATTACACTACGAGCGGTACTTC. The chain employs TRBV20-1 and TRBJ2-7; D might be TRBD1 or TRBD2, each matching 5 bases. CDR3 length equals 16 residues. The V gene's germline CDR1 is DFQATT and CDR2 SNEGSKA (reference sequence).